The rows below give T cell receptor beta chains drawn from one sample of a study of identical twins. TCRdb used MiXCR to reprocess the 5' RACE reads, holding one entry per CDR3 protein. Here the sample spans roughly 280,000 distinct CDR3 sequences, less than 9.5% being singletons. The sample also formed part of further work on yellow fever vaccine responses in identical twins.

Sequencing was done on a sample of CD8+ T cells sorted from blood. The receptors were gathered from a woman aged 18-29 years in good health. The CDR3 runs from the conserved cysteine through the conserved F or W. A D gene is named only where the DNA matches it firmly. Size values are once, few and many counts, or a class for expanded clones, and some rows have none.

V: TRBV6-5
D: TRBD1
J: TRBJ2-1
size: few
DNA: TGTGCCAGCAGTTACTACAGGGGTTCCCACAATGAGCAGTTCTTC
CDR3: CASSYYRGSHNEQFF

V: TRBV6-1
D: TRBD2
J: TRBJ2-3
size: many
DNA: TGTGCCGGCGGGGCTAGCGGGGGGGCTCCAGATACGCAGTATTTT
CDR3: CAGGASGGAPDTQYF

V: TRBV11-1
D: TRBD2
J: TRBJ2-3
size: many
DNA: TGTGCCAGCAGCTCAGAGGAGGGACTAGCGGGAGTCACAGATACGCAGTATTTT
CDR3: CASSSEEGLAGVTDTQYF

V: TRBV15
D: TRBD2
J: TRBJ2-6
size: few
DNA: TGTGCCACCAGCAGAGGGCTTCATACGGGGGGGTCGAGCTCTGGGGCCAACGTCCTGACTTTC
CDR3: CATSRGLHTGGSSSGANVLTF

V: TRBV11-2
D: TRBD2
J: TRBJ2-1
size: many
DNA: TGTGCCAGCAGCTTAGTTTTGTCGTGGGCGGGAGGTATTTATGAGCAGTTCTTC
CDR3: CASSLVLSWAGGIYEQFF

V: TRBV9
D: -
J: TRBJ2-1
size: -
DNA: TGTGCCAGCAGCGTCATCGGTAGCTCCTACAATGAGCAGTTCTTC
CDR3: CASSVIGSSYNEQFF

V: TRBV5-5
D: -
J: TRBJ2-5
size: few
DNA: TGTGCCAGCAGCTTGGCGTTGGGCACGCAAGAGACCCAGTACTTC
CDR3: CASSLALGTQETQYF

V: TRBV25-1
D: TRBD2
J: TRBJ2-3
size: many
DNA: TGTGCCAGCAGTAATGCGGGAGGGTTATCAGATACGCAGTATTTT
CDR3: CASSNAGGLSDTQYF

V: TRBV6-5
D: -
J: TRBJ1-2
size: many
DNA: TGTGCCAGCAGTTACGGGGGGACCAGCGGCTACACCTTC
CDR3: CASSYGGTSGYTF

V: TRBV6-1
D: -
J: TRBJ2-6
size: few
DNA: TGTGCCAGCAGTGAAGCCAGCTCTGGGGCCAACGTCCTGACTTTC
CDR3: CASSEASSGANVLTF

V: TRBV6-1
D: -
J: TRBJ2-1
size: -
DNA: TGTGCCAGCAGGGGAGCAGGCAGCTCCTACAATGAGCAGTTCTTC
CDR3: CASRGAGSSYNEQFF

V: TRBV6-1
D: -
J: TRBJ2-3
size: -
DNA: TGTGCCAGCAGCACCCTGGACCAGAAAACGCAGTATTTT
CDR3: CASSTLDQKTQYF

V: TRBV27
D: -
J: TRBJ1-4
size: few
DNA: TGTGCCAGCAGTTTATCAGGGTCGGGTGAAAAACTGTTTTTT
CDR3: CASSLSGSGEKLFF

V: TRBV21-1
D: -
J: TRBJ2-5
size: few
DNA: TGTGCCAGCAGCAAAGTCGAGGGGACTCAGACCCAGTACTTC
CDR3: CASSKVEGTQTQYF

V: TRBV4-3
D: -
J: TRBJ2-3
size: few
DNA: TGCGCCAGCAGCCAAATCCGCACAGATACGCAGTATTTT
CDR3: CASSQIRTDTQYF

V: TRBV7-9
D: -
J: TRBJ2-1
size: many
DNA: TGTGCCAGCAGCTCCGTATTCTACAATGAGCAGTTCTTC
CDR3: CASSSVFYNEQFF

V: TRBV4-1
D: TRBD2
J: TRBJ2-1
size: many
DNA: TGCGCCAGCAGCCAGGCTGGACTAGCGGGATCCCTATACAATGAGCAGTTCTTC
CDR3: CASSQAGLAGSLYNEQFF

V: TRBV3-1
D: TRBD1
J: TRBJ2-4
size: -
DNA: TGTGCCAGCAGCCAAGAAGTAGGAGACAGGGGGATTCAGTACTTC
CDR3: CASSQEVGDRGIQYF